These T cell receptor beta chains were read from a single sample in a study of cytomegalovirus exposure and HLA in healthy donors. Libraries were prepared by immunoSEQ multiplex PCR; TCRdb keeps only in-frame clonotypes and omits some of them. The table shows approximately 97,000 clones, with less than 80% occurring only once. The sample consisted of PBMCs. The receptors shown here come from a woman between 40 and 55 years old in good health and CMV-seropositive. Each CDR3 is given with its conserved first and last residue. A D gene is named only where the DNA matches it firmly. Size is omitted from some rows. Given values are once, few, many or a class for expanded clones.

d_call: TRBD1
v_call: TRBV10-1
j_call: TRBJ2-1
clone_size: NA
cdr3_nt: TGCGCCAGCAGTAGGGACAGGGCTTTCAATGAGCAGTTCTTC
cdr3_aa: CASSRDRAFNEQFF

d_call: TRBD1
v_call: TRBV27
j_call: TRBJ1-4
clone_size: once
cdr3_nt: TGTGCCAGCAGTCCGACAGGGATGGGAAAACTGTTTTTT
cdr3_aa: CASSPTGMGKLFF

d_call: NA
v_call: TRBV6-5
j_call: TRBJ1-1
clone_size: NA
cdr3_nt: TGTGCCAGCAGTTACTTGGGGGGAGCTGAAGCTTTCTTT
cdr3_aa: CASSYLGGAEAFF

d_call: TRBD2
v_call: TRBV18
j_call: TRBJ2-7
clone_size: NA
cdr3_nt: TGTGCCAGCTCAGCCGGGACTAACACCTACGAGCAGTACTTC
cdr3_aa: CASSAGTNTYEQYF

d_call: TRBD2
v_call: TRBV28
j_call: TRBJ2-1
clone_size: NA
cdr3_nt: TGTGCCAGCAGTACTAGGCTAGCGGGAGATATCAATGAGCAGTTCTTC
cdr3_aa: CASSTRLAGDINEQFF

d_call: TRBD1
v_call: TRBV29-1
j_call: TRBJ1-1
clone_size: NA
cdr3_nt: TGCAGCGTTATGGGTTTAACAGGGGGCCGGACTGAAGCTTTCTTT
cdr3_aa: CSVMGLTGGRTEAFF

d_call: TRBD1
v_call: TRBV27
j_call: TRBJ2-6
clone_size: NA
cdr3_nt: TGTGCCAGCAGACCAGACAGGGGGGACTCTGGGGCCAACGTCCTGACTTTC
cdr3_aa: CASRPDRGDSGANVLTF

d_call: TRBD1
v_call: TRBV2
j_call: TRBJ2-7
clone_size: NA
cdr3_nt: TGTGCCAGCAGTCCACAGGGGGCGGGCGAGCAGTACTTC
cdr3_aa: CASSPQGAGEQYF

d_call: NA
v_call: TRBV15
j_call: TRBJ1-2
clone_size: NA
cdr3_nt: TGTGCCACCCCGCAGGTGTGGGATGGCTACACCTTC
cdr3_aa: CATPQVWDGYTF

d_call: NA
v_call: TRBV10-3
j_call: TRBJ1-1
clone_size: NA
cdr3_nt: TGTGCCATCAGTGACGGGCGGGGGAGCACTGAAGCTTTCTTT
cdr3_aa: CAISDGRGSTEAFF

d_call: TRBD2
v_call: TRBV7-9
j_call: TRBJ2-5
clone_size: NA
cdr3_nt: TGTGCCAGCAGCCGACCGGGACGGCGGGGGCAAGAGACCCAGTACTTC
cdr3_aa: CASSRPGRRGQETQYF

d_call: NA
v_call: TRBV19
j_call: TRBJ2-3
clone_size: NA
cdr3_nt: TGTGCCAGTAGTGCCACCCCGGGTACGCAGTATTTT
cdr3_aa: CASSATPGTQYF

d_call: TRBD2
v_call: TRBV5-1
j_call: TRBJ2-3
clone_size: few
cdr3_nt: TGCGCCAGCAGCCCGGGACTAGCGATTACAGATACGCAGTATTTT
cdr3_aa: CASSPGLAITDTQYF

d_call: NA
v_call: TRBV5-6
j_call: TRBJ2-5
clone_size: few
cdr3_nt: TGTGCCAGCAGTCTGGTAGCGGAGCAAGAGACCCAGTACTTC
cdr3_aa: CASSLVAEQETQYF

d_call: NA
v_call: TRBV27
j_call: TRBJ2-3
clone_size: NA
cdr3_nt: TGTGCCAGCAGTTTAAACCCAGGCACCGATACGCAGTATTTT
cdr3_aa: CASSLNPGTDTQYF

d_call: TRBD2
v_call: TRBV2
j_call: TRBJ2-5
clone_size: NA
cdr3_nt: TGTGCCAGCAGTTTCGGGATAGCGGGAGGGGAGACCCAGTACTTC
cdr3_aa: CASSFGIAGGETQYF

d_call: TRBD2
v_call: TRBV2
j_call: TRBJ2-7
clone_size: NA
cdr3_nt: TGTGCCAGCAGTGACAAGGGACTAGCGGTTTTCTACGAGCAGTACTTC
cdr3_aa: CASSDKGLAVFYEQYF

d_call: TRBD1
v_call: TRBV7-7
j_call: TRBJ1-3
clone_size: NA
cdr3_nt: TGTGCTAGCAGCACCGGACAGGGTTACTCTGGAAACACCATATATTTT
cdr3_aa: CASSTGQGYSGNTIYF

d_call: NA
v_call: TRBV6-1
j_call: TRBJ2-7
clone_size: NA
cdr3_nt: TGTGCCAGCAGTGAAACGATTTTGGCTAGCGTAACCTACGAGCAGTACTTC
cdr3_aa: CASSETILASVTYEQYF

d_call: TRBD1
v_call: TRBV6-6
j_call: TRBJ2-7
clone_size: NA
cdr3_nt: TGTGCCAGTAACAGGGGGCCAGGCTACGAGCAGTACTTC
cdr3_aa: CASNRGPGYEQYF

d_call: TRBD1
v_call: TRBV5-4
j_call: TRBJ2-7
clone_size: NA
cdr3_nt: TGTGCCAGCAGCTTTGGGGACAGGGGCGCCTACGAGCAGTACTTC
cdr3_aa: CASSFGDRGAYEQYF

d_call: NA
v_call: TRBV18
j_call: TRBJ2-1
clone_size: once
cdr3_nt: TGTGCCAGCTCACCGCAGGGACTGCACAATGAGCAGTTCTTC
cdr3_aa: CASSPQGLHNEQFF

d_call: NA
v_call: TRBV30
j_call: TRBJ2-3
clone_size: NA
cdr3_nt: TGTGCCTGGACAATGGGCGGGGCAGATACGCAGTATTTT
cdr3_aa: CAWTMGGADTQYF

d_call: NA
v_call: TRBV5-4
j_call: TRBJ2-7
clone_size: once
cdr3_nt: TGTGCCAGCAGCTTGGGTGGGCTCCCCGAGCAGTACTTC
cdr3_aa: CASSLGGLPEQYF

d_call: TRBD2
v_call: TRBV25-1
j_call: TRBJ2-3
clone_size: once
cdr3_nt: TGTGCCAGCAGTGATCTAGCGGGAAACACAGATACGCAGTATTTT
cdr3_aa: CASSDLAGNTDTQYF

d_call: NA
v_call: TRBV6-5
j_call: TRBJ2-1
clone_size: NA
cdr3_nt: TGTGCCAGCAGGGGTTGGGGAGGCTCCTACAATGAGCAGTTCTTC
cdr3_aa: CASRGWGGSYNEQFF

d_call: TRBD2
v_call: TRBV7-2
j_call: TRBJ2-7
clone_size: NA
cdr3_nt: TGTGCCAGCAGCTTACTCTTCACTAGCGGATACGAGCAGTACTTC
cdr3_aa: CASSLLFTSGYEQYF

d_call: TRBD2
v_call: TRBV5-1
j_call: TRBJ2-1
clone_size: NA
cdr3_nt: TGCGCCAGCAGCTTTGTAGCGGGACCTTACAATGAGCAGTTCTTC
cdr3_aa: CASSFVAGPYNEQFF

d_call: NA
v_call: TRBV4-1
j_call: TRBJ1-1
clone_size: NA
cdr3_nt: TGCGCCAGCAGCCAAGAGGGGAGTGAGGCTTTCTTT
cdr3_aa: CASSQEGSEAFF

d_call: TRBD2
v_call: TRBV28
j_call: TRBJ2-1
clone_size: NA
cdr3_nt: TGTGCCAGCAGTGACTTAGCGAGCGGGAGGGCCAATGAGCAGTTCTTC
cdr3_aa: CASSDLASGRANEQFF

d_call: TRBD2
v_call: TRBV10-2
j_call: TRBJ2-7
clone_size: NA
cdr3_nt: TGCGCCAGCAGTGAGGGGACTAGCAGGTCCTACGAGCAGTACTTC
cdr3_aa: CASSEGTSRSYEQYF